This T cell receptor beta chain is from a study of control samples from healthy donors and cancer patients. The germline gives CDR1 KGHSY, CDR2 FQNENV. The V end lost 7 bases, the J end lost 0 bases, and 10 bases lay between the germline ends. The CDR3 totals 14 residues. Using immunoSEQ multiplex PCR, the repertoire was profiled, and TCRdb retains in-frame clones only, with some absent. The repertoire consists of 100,000 or so clones, with about 90% occurring once and the leading ten covering roughly 18%. The J gene is TRBJ2-1, the V gene TRBV16; D gene ambiguous. The receptor was derived from a woman in her forties or fifties in good health. Sequencing input: blood. The CDR3, as DNA: TGTGCCAGCACCCGGACGGTCTCCTACAATGAGCAGTTCTTC. Translation: CASTRTVSYNEQFF.